This TCR beta chain was recovered during a study of blood T cells in healthy people across ages. The CDR3 consists of 12 residues. CDR1 SGHDT and CDR2 YYEEEE come from the germline V gene. Trimming shortened V by 5 bases and J by 3 bases, and 8 bases separated the two germline ends. Primed by a sample-barcoded 5' primer and a J-beta primer mix, a second PCR proceeded for about 6 to 12 cycles. TCRdb analysed the 5' RACE reads with MiXCR anew, one entry per CDR3 protein. The table has about 760,000 distinct CDR3 sequences, roughly 56% seen once; the top ten hold roughly 24%. The chain joins TRBV5-6 to TRBJ1-2; D uncertain. Sequences were obtained from blood. The receptor was isolated from a man aged 40-49 years in good health. The CDR3: CASRLRDYGYTF. The CDR3 DNA sequence: TGTGCCAGCAGGCTCCGGGACTATGGCTACACCTTC. The complete variable domain, with remaining parts taken from reference TRBV5-6 and TRBJ1-2, reads DAGVTQSPTHLIKTRGQQVTLRCSPKSGHDTVSWYQQALGQGPQFIFQYYEEEERQRGNFPDRFSGHQFPNYSSELNVNALLLGDSALYLCASRLRDYGYTFGSGTRLTVV.